This T cell receptor beta chain emerged from a study of tissue T cells after allogeneic stem cell transplantation. Repertoires were generated with immunoSEQ multiplex PCR, while TCRdb's copy carries only in-frame clones and drops some. The profile shows around 9,300 clones, approximately 47% of them singletons. Documented time point: mouse harvest day 7 after allogeneic transplant. Tail vein injection delivered 10^7 T-cell-depleted bone marrow cells and 10^6 splenic CD5+ T cells. B6 (H2b) cells into BALB/c (H2d) mice; tissues taken at day 7 or 14. Findings and caveats of the study: Anatomically similar tissues had similar TCR repertoires within each patient. Sampling depth was limited, and the cohort was small and clinically varied. Motif-based clustering found tissue-specific repertoire signatures shared across patients, though few clones were shared.

Of note for this clone: The antigen is not known. The gene symbols are mouse symbols. The read ends 1 residue shy of where the CDR3 ends; the end is completed using the germline J gene.

With 0 bases removed from V and 3 bases from J, the gap between germline ends came to 10 bases. Germline V CDR1 and CDR2: NSHNY, SYGAGN. This CDR3 contains 15 residues. Sequencing was done on a sample of gut tissue. This chain links TRBV13-1 with TRBJ1-3, with TRBD1 as a possible D gene (5 bases). The clonotype originates from a female BALB/c mouse given C57BL/6 T cells with graft-versus-host disease after an allogeneic hematopoietic cell transplant. The CDR3 region is CASSDAKGSGNTLYF. CDR3 bases read: TGTGCCAGCAGTGATGCAAAGGGGAGTGGAAATACGCTCTAT.